The entry below describes one TCR beta chain. The CDR3 covers 17 residues. The germline V gene has CDR1 SGHVS and CDR2 FQNEAQ. Trimming removed 5 bases from V and 1 base from J; junction bases left unmatched: 4. This sample stems from a study of blood T cell repertoires in COVID-19. Study details: Material from acute and convalescent COVID-19 was sourced from the United States, Italy and Spain.

Per the study methods: Quantification of nucleated cells was approximated via reference gene primer amplification. Assay used: immunoSEQ multiplex PCR; TCRdb lists only in-frame clones, some missing. V, J and clone size were drawn from that table, and D and trimming were deduced from the DNA. The profile shows 350,000 to 400,000 clones, 90% of them singletons. V is TRBV7-8 and J is TRBJ2-2; 13 bases agree with TRBD2. Material for sequencing was peripheral blood. The clonotype comes from a man aged 18 to 30 with active or convalescent COVID-19. Here the CDR3 DNA reads TGTGCCAGCAGCAAGAGGACTAGCGGGAGGAACACCGGGGAGCTGTTTTTT. Its translation: CASSKRTSGRNTGELFF.